These 18 T cell receptor beta chains were sequenced from one sample in a study of naive and memory T cell subsets. Their target antigens are unknown. Notes on the study in general: A few larger clonotypes appeared in naive repertoires, especially CD8, possibly memory cells re-expressing CD45RA.

An equimolar mix of two oligonucleotides served as the beta constant-region primer for TRBC1 and TRBC2. The ligated cDNA underwent four PCR rounds using SP2 and nested alpha and beta constant-region primers. One entry per CDR3 protein results from TCRdb running MiXCR on the UMI-ligation and nested PCR reads. The sample holds approximately 140,000 distinct CDR3 sequences, approximately 24% seen once. The sample taken for sequencing was naive CD4+ T cells from blood. The receptor set was obtained from a human donor in good health.

This clonotype occurred a few times. The gene calls are TRBV20-1 and TRBJ2-2; 7 positions match TRBD1. V dropped 0 bases and J dropped 0; count of bases not matched to a gene: 1. Per germline, CDR1 DFQATT and CDR2 SNEGSKA (reference sequence). There are 15 residues in the CDR3. The CDR3 DNA follows: TGCAGTGCTAGAGATGGGACAGCGAACACCGGGGAGCTGTTTTTT. Amino acid sequence: CSARDGTANTGELFF.

The V and J genes are TRBV23-1 and TRBJ1-4; a possible D gene is TRBD1 (6 bases). TRBV23-1 qualifies as an ORF whose function is uncertain. Trimming left V 4 bases short and J 0 bases short, with 21 bases between. This CDR3 has 19 residues. The CDR3 coding sequence is TGCGCCAGCAGTCTTTCGGGACAAAGGAAGCGGGCAACTAATGAAAAACTGTTTTTT. It translates to CASSLSGQRKRATNEKLFF.

This clonotype was recorded a few times. The chain is built from TRBV6-6 and TRBJ2-5; 9 bases are shared with TRBD2. The CDR3 loop spans 18 amino acids. The germline V gene encodes CDR1 MNHNY and CDR2 SVGAGI (reference sequence). With V trimmed by 5 bases and J by 5 bases, 18 bases remained unmatched. In DNA, the CDR3 is TGTGCCAGCAGTGGGGGGGGAACTAGCGGGCGCTCACACGAGACCCAGTACTTC. As protein: CASSGGGTSGRSHETQYF.

The CDR3 DNA reads TGTGCCAGCAGCGTAACCCCCGTGGATCCAGGGTCTAGTGGCTACACCTTC. Amino acid sequence: CASSVTPVDPGSSGYTF. The V gene is TRBV9, the J gene TRBJ1-2; TRBD1 might be the D (5 bases). This CDR3 comprises 17 residues. Per germline, CDR1 SGDLS and CDR2 YYNGEE. V was pared by 1 base and J by 7 bases, with 23 bases between.

The rearrangement joins TRBV6-2 or TRBV6-3 to TRBJ2-5; D is undetermined. This CDR3 has 13 residues. Per the germline V gene, CDR1 is MNHEY and CDR2 is SVGEGT. V lost 7 bases and J 3 bases, leaving 12 bases between the germline ends. CDR3 nucleotide sequence: TGTGCCAGCACCGACGGGCCTAAAGAGACCCAGTACTTC. The encoded protein is CASTDGPKETQYF.

This clonotype showed up just a few times. The chain is built from TRBV27 and TRBJ1-4; TRBD1 might be the D (5 bases). This CDR3 has 15 amino acids. V gave up 4 bases and J gave up 0 bases, with 9 bases separating them. Germline CDR1 MNHEY, CDR2 SMNVEV (reference sequence). For the CDR3, the DNA is TGTGCCAGCAGTTATACAGGATCAACTAATGAAAAACTGTTTTTT. Its translation: CASSYTGSTNEKLFF. The complete variable domain, with remaining parts taken from reference TRBV27 and TRBJ1-4, reads EAQVTQNPRYLITVTGKKLTVTCSQNMNHEYMSWYRQDPGLGLRQIYYSMNVEVTDKGDVPEGYKVSRKEKRNFPLILESPSPNQTSLYFCASSYTGSTNEKLFFGSGTQLSVL.

CDR3 region: CASTKQGNYGYTF. The CDR3 bases are TGTGCCAGCACCAAACAGGGAAACTATGGCTACACCTTC. The chain recombines TRBV6-5 with TRBJ1-2, with D tentatively TRBD1 (6 bases). The V end lost 7 bases, the J end lost 2 bases, and 11 bases lay between the germline ends. The CDR3 length is 13 residues. The germline V gene encodes CDR1 MNHEY and CDR2 SVGAGI.

This clonotype was observed a handful of times. The gene calls are TRBV7-2 and TRBJ2-4, with D perhaps TRBD1 (6 bases). Trimming pared 4 bases from V and 1 base from J, leaving 20 bases between. Germline CDR1 and CDR2: SGHTA and FQGNSA. This CDR3 has 18 residues. This chain's CDR3 is CASSSLLQGSWAKNIQYF. CDR3 nucleotide sequence: TGTGCCAGCAGCTCGCTCCTACAGGGTAGTTGGGCCAAAAACATTCAGTACTTC.

In this sample, this clonotype turned up a few times. This rearrangement joins TRBV15 to TRBJ2-1; 7 nucleotides match TRBD2. CDR3 length equals 14 residues. Losses at the gene ends were 10 bases for V and 4 bases for J; bases not matched to a gene: 10. Per germline, CDR1 LNHNV and CDR2 YYDKDF (reference sequence). The CDR3 nucleotides read TGTGCCAACAAGGGGCAGCGGGGTTACAATGAGCAGTTCTTC. It yields the protein CANKGQRGYNEQFF.

The rearrangement joins TRBV3-1 to TRBJ2-5; D gene unclear. Germline CDR1 LGHDT, CDR2 YNNKEL (reference sequence). V shed 0 bases and J shed 5 bases, with 13 bases lying between them. The CDR3 is made up of 15 amino acids. The CDR3 DNA reads as TGTGCCAGCAGCCAAGATCAAACCTCTTGGGAGACCCAGTACTTC. It translates to CASSQDQTSWETQYF.

The chain joins TRBV20-1 to TRBJ2-7; D assignment may be TRBD1 or TRBD2 (6 bases each). The CDR3 is made up of 15 amino acids. Germline-derived CDR1 and CDR2 are DFQATT and SNEGSKA (reference sequence). The V end lost 0 bases, the J end lost 0 bases, and 12 bases lay between the germline ends. The CDR3 region has the DNA TGCAGTGCTAGAGATGGGAGGACAGTCTCCTACGAGCAGTACTTC. Translation gives CSARDGRTVSYEQYF.

This clonotype was observed at least ten times. This chain uses TRBV19 with TRBJ2-3; either TRBD1 or TRBD2 may supply D (5 bases each). CDR1 is LNHDA, CDR2 SQIVND, per germline (reference sequence). Deletions cut 1 base from V and 2 bases from J, with 16 bases between. This CDR3 region has 17 residues. CDR3 nucleotide sequence: TGTGCCAGTAGTATAGGTCGTACAGGAGGAAACACAGATACGCAGTATTTT. Translation: CASSIGRTGGNTDTQYF.

In this sample, this clonotype turned up a few times. CDR3 protein: CAWSRGANVLTF. The CDR3 bases are TGTGCCTGGAGTCGGGGGGCCAACGTCCTGACTTTC. V usage is TRBV30 and J usage is TRBJ2-6; no reliable D call. CDR1 GTSNPN and CDR2 SVGIG come from the germline V gene (reference sequence). CDR3 size: 12 residues. V was shortened by 2 bases and J by 4 bases, with 3 bases between the two germline ends.

This clonotype was counted at least ten times. CDR3 sequence: CASSSTQDEQFF. As DNA, the CDR3 is TGTGCCAGCAGTTCCACGCAGGATGAGCAGTTCTTC. The V gene is TRBV28, the J gene TRBJ2-1, with D hard to call. The CDR3 is 12 residues long. The germline gives CDR1 MDHEN, CDR2 SYDVKM. V shed 4 bases and J shed 8 bases, with 9 bases lying between them.

The CDR3 DNA sequence: TGTGCCAGCTCACCACAATGGGCGAACACTGAAGCTTTCTTT. It is translated as CASSPQWANTEAFF. The chain uses TRBV18 and TRBJ1-1; D ambiguous. Germline CDR1 KGHSH, CDR2 LQKENI. Trimming took off 1 base at V and 1 base at J, with 7 bases between the two ends. The CDR3 is 14 residues long.

This clonotype was recorded a few times. The gene calls are TRBV7-9 and TRBJ1-2; D is possibly TRBD1 (5 bases). There are 14 residues in the CDR3. From germline, CDR1 is SEHNR and CDR2 FQNEAQ (reference sequence). Trimming left V 3 bases short and J 5 bases short, with 13 bases between. The CDR3 coding sequence is TGTGCCAGCAGCTTGTGGGACCGAAATTATGGCTACACCTTC. Its protein product is CASSLWDRNYGYTF.

A few counts support this clonotype. This rearrangement joins TRBV30 to TRBJ2-7; 7 bases match TRBD2. This CDR3 region has 14 residues. Germline CDR1 reads GTSNPN; CDR2 reads SVGIG (reference sequence). With 2 bases clipped from V and 4 bases from J, the junction kept 8 bases outside the gene matches. The CDR3 loop is CAWSYSGTRYEQYF. CDR3 nucleotide sequence: TGTGCCTGGAGTTACAGCGGGACCAGATACGAGCAGTACTTC.

This clonotype has more than one count but fewer than ten. The genes are TRBV7-9 and TRBJ2-5, with D perhaps being TRBD1 or TRBD2 (5 bases each). Trimming stripped 7 bases from V and 3 bases from J, with 15 bases between. The CDR3 loop spans 14 amino acids. From germline, CDR1 is SEHNR and CDR2 FQNEAQ (reference sequence). The CDR3, as DNA: TGTGCCAGCACCCCGTCCGGGGCGAAAGAGACCCAGTACTTC. Residues: CASTPSGAKETQYF.